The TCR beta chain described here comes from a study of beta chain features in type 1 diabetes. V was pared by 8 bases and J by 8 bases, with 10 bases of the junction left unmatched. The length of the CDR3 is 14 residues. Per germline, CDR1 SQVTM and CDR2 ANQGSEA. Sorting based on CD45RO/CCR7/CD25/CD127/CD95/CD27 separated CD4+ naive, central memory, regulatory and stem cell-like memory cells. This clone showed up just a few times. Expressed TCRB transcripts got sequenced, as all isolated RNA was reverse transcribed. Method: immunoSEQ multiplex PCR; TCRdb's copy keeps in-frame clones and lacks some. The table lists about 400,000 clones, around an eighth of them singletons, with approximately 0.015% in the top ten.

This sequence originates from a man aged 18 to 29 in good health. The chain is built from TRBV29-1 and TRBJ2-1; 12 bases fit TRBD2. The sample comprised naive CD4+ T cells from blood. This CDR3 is CSFRRLAGEDEQFF. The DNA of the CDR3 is TGCAGCTTTCGGAGACTAGCGGGAGAGGATGAGCAGTTCTTC.